Below, 22 T cell receptor beta chains from the same sample are listed, as sequenced in a study of blood T cell repertoires in COVID-19. Profiling relied on immunoSEQ multiplex PCR, and the TCRdb table lists in-frame clones only, not all of them. The table lists about 270,000 clones, about 88% of them singletons. Sequencing input: peripheral blood. The source of these receptors is a woman aged 70-85 years with COVID-19, enrolled during active disease.

The rearrangement joins TRBV10-3 to TRBJ1-2; 9 bases match TRBD1. V was pared by 8 bases and J by 8 bases, with 6 bases of the junction left unmatched. The CDR3 length is 12 residues. Germline V gives CDR1 ENHRY, CDR2 SYGVKD. CDR3 nucleotide sequence: TGTGCCATCTCCTGGGACAGGGAGGGCTACACCTTC. It codes for CAISWDREGYTF.

The rearrangement links TRBV3-1 (or the pseudogene TRBV3-2) to TRBJ2-5; D remains ambiguous. This CDR3 comprises 13 residues. Germline values: CDR1 LGHDT, CDR2 YNNKEL (reference sequence). V shed 6 bases and J shed 8 bases, with 16 bases lying between them. In DNA form, the CDR3 reads TGTGCCAGCAGACAACAAGTGGGCGTTACCCAGTACTTC. Its translation is CASRQQVGVTQYF.

The J gene is TRBJ1-2, the V gene TRBV29-1; TRBD1 agrees at 12 bases. This CDR3 has 15 amino acids. The germline V gene has CDR1 SQVTM and CDR2 ANQGSEA. Losses at the gene ends were 7 bases for V and 8 bases for J; bases not matched to a gene: 14. The DNA for the CDR3 is TGCAGCGCCCCCTCTCTTGGGACAGGGGGCCGAGGCTACACCTTC. This encodes CSAPSLGTGGRGYTF. The full variable domain, in which reference TRBV29-1 and TRBJ1-2 provide the parts outside the CDR3, is SAVISQKPSRDICQRGTSLTIQCQVDSQVTMMFWYRQQPGQSLTLIATANQGSEATYESGFVIDKFPISRPNLTFSTLTVSNMSPEDSSIYLCSAPSLGTGGRGYTFGSGTRLTVV.

The chain is built from TRBV27 and TRBJ2-7; D not resolved. Trimming stripped 0 bases from V and 3 bases from J, with 15 bases between. CDR3 length: 16 amino acids. Germline V CDR1 and CDR2: MNHEY, SMNVEV (reference sequence). CDR3: CASSLSPTRSGYEQYF. Written as DNA, the CDR3 is TGTGCCAGCAGTTTATCTCCGACTCGATCGGGCTACGAGCAGTACTTC.

This chain connects TRBV5-1 to TRBJ2-2, with D possibly matching TRBD2 (5 bases). The CDR3 extends over 16 amino acids. CDR1 and CDR2 (germline): SGHRS, YFSETQ. The V end was cut by 0 bases, the J end by 0 bases, with 9 bases between. The CDR3 here is CASSLVEAANTGELFF. The CDR3 region has the DNA TGCGCCAGCAGCTTGGTGGAGGCCGCGAACACCGGGGAGCTGTTTTTT.

The chain employs TRBV15 and TRBJ1-5, with 8 bases fitting TRBD1. The germline V gene encodes CDR1 LNHNV and CDR2 YYDKDF (reference sequence). J lost 4 bases, V lost 5 bases, and 7 bases had no gene match. CDR3 length: 15 amino acids. CDR3 region: CATSPSDRVNQPQHF. In DNA, the CDR3 is TGTGCCACCAGCCCCTCGGACAGGGTAAATCAGCCCCAGCATTTT. The complete variable domain, with remaining parts taken from reference TRBV15 and TRBJ1-5, reads DAMVIQNPRYQVTQFGKPVTLSCSQTLNHNVMYWYQQKSSQAPKLLFHYYDKDFNNEADTPDNFQSRRPNTSFCFLDIRSPGLGDTAMYLCATSPSDRVNQPQHFGDGTRLSIL.

This clone turned up a few times. The chain combines TRBV6-1 with TRBJ1-4, with 7 bases identical to TRBD1. The CDR3 contains 15 residues. CDR1 is MNHNS and CDR2 is SASEGT in the germline V gene. The junction had 8 bases not matched to a gene; V was cut back by 2 bases and J by 8 bases. This CDR3 reads CASSEWRGLGEKLFF. CDR3 coding DNA: TGTGCCAGCAGTGAATGGAGGGGGCTAGGGGAAAAACTGTTTTTT.

The chain couples TRBV19 to TRBJ2-7; D is possibly TRBD1 (6 bases). Germline CDR1 and CDR2: LNHDA and SQIVND (reference sequence). CDR3 length: 13 residues. V was pared by 3 bases and J by 5 bases, with 11 bases between. The CDR3 DNA follows: TGTGCCAGTAGTATCAAAAACAGGGACGAGCAGTACTTC. Translated: CASSIKNRDEQYF.

This chain uses TRBV15 with TRBJ2-1, with TRBD1 matching 8 bases. This CDR3 comprises 17 residues. The germline V gene encodes CDR1 LNHNV and CDR2 YYDKDF (reference sequence). V shed 0 bases, J shed 6 bases, and the junction held 10 bases outside the gene matches. The CDR3 loop is CATSRDTPGGKGNEQFF. The CDR3, as DNA: TGTGCCACCAGCAGAGATACTCCAGGGGGCAAGGGCAATGAGCAGTTCTTC.

This chain links TRBV5-5 with TRBJ2-7, with D maybe TRBD2 (5 bases). CDR1 is SGHKS and CDR2 is YYEKEE in the germline V gene (reference sequence). Trimming removed 1 base from V and 6 bases from J, with 8 bases in between. The CDR3 is 12 amino acids. The CDR3 sequence: CASSLMRVEQYF. CDR3 in DNA: TGTGCCAGCAGCTTGATGAGGGTCGAGCAGTACTTC.

V gene TRBV5-4 combines with J gene TRBJ2-2; 13 bases are a match to TRBD2. The CDR3 has 17 amino acids. V dropped 4 bases and J dropped 1; count of bases not matched to a gene: 4. Germline values: CDR1 SGHNT, CDR2 YYREEE (reference sequence). DNA of the CDR3: TGTGCCAGCAGCCCCCGGACTAGCGGGGGGAACACCGGGGAGCTGTTTTTT. Protein: CASSPRTSGGNTGELFF.

The sample holds one count of this clone. This sequence joins TRBV10-3 and TRBJ1-2; D might be TRBD1 (5 bases). V was pared by 8 bases and J by 2 bases, with 9 bases between. This CDR3 is 12 amino acids long. Germline CDR1 and CDR2: ENHRY and SYGVKD. The CDR3 protein is CAIGAGNYGYTF. The CDR3 DNA follows: TGTGCCATCGGGGCAGGGAACTATGGCTACACCTTC.

This clone was observed a handful of times. This chain connects TRBV29-1 to TRBJ2-6; 9 bases map to TRBD1. The CDR3 loop spans 15 amino acids. The V segment lost 7 bases and the J segment 4 bases; nucleotides outside the gene matches: 8. Germline CDR1 SQVTM, CDR2 ANQGSEA. The CDR3 region is CSAAGTGSGANVLTF. Written as DNA, the CDR3 is TGCAGCGCCGCCGGGACAGGGTCCGGGGCCAACGTCCTGACTTTC.

In DNA, the CDR3 is TGCGCCAGCAGCCAGGCAGGGGCCTACAATGAGCAGTTCTTC. Translating it yields CASSQAGAYNEQFF. The V gene is TRBV4-1, the J gene TRBJ2-1, with D possibly being TRBD1 (6 bases). This CDR3 spans 14 amino acids. Trimming left V 3 bases short and J 2 bases short, with 8 bases between. The germline V gene encodes CDR1 MGHRA and CDR2 YSYEKL.

The chain couples TRBV2 to TRBJ2-5, with D possibly matching TRBD1 (6 bases). Deletions cut 6 bases from V and 3 bases from J, with 8 bases between. The CDR3 consists of 12 residues. Germline loops: CDR1 SNHLY, CDR2 FYNNEI. The CDR3 region has the DNA TGTGCCAGCAGGGGGGACAAAGAGACCCAGTACTTC. Translation: CASRGDKETQYF.

The gene calls are TRBV6-5 and TRBJ1-2; 8 nucleotides line up with TRBD1. The J segment lost 8 bases and the V segment lost 2 bases, leaving 7 bases of the junction unmatched. The germline V gene encodes CDR1 MNHEY and CDR2 SVGAGI. CDR3 length: 14 residues. CDR3 coding DNA: TGTGCCAGCAGTTACACAGGGGGAGGCGACGGCTACACCTTC. The encoded protein is CASSYTGGGDGYTF.

V usage is TRBV7-3 and J usage is TRBJ2-1; a weak D match, TRBD2 (7 bases). Germline CDR1 SGHTA, CDR2 FQGTGA. The CDR3 length is 16 residues. V lost 5 bases and J 8 bases, leaving 22 bases between the germline ends. CDR3 protein: CASSPLGGGAADEQFF. CDR3 nucleotide sequence: TGTGCCAGCAGCCCCCTAGGTGGGGGGGCCGCTGATGAGCAGTTCTTC. Full variable domain (missing parts from reference TRBV7-3 and TRBJ2-1): GAGVSQTPSNKVTEKGKYVELRCDPISGHTALYWYRQSLGQGPEFLIYFQGTGAADDSGLPNDRFFAVRPEGSVSTLKIQRTERGDSAVYLCASSPLGGGAADEQFFGPGTRLTVL.

The chain carries TRBV5-6 and TRBJ2-7; TRBD1 matches 7 bases. Per germline, CDR1 SGHDT and CDR2 YYEEEE. V gave up 3 bases and J gave up 2 bases; unmatched junction bases: 2. The CDR3 runs 13 residues. CDR3 in amino acids: CASSSGQPYEQYF. The DNA for the CDR3 is TGTGCCAGCAGCTCGGGACAGCCCTACGAGCAGTACTTC.

The chain joins TRBV28 to TRBJ1-1; possible D gene TRBD1, 6 bases. The CDR3 spans 15 residues. Trimming removed 4 bases from V and 4 bases from J, with 16 bases in between. Germline V gives CDR1 MDHEN, CDR2 SYDVKM. CDR3 DNA sequence: TGTGCCAGCAGTTCCCCGACAGGTGGAGGCACTGAAGCTTTCTTT. Protein: CASSSPTGGGTEAFF.

The rearrangement links TRBV28 to TRBJ1-1; 7 nucleotides match TRBD1. V was clipped by 4 bases and J by 10 bases; unmatched bases: 6. The CDR3 length is 12 residues. The germline V gene encodes CDR1 MDHEN and CDR2 SYDVKM. CDR3 sequence (DNA): TGTGCCAGCAGTTCACCCGACAGGGCAGCTTTCTTT. Encoded protein: CASSSPDRAAFF. Full variable domain (remainder filled in from reference TRBV28 and TRBJ1-1): DVKVTQSSRYLVKRTGEKVFLECVQDMDHENMFWYRQDPGLGLRLIYFSYDVKMKEKGDIPEGYSVSREKKERFSLILESASTNQTSMYLCASSSPDRAAFFGQGTRLTVV.

The gene calls are TRBV12-2 and TRBJ2-2; TRBD2 is the table's D call, not checked against the DNA. TRBV12-2 is flagged as a pseudogene. There are 18 residues in the CDR3. CDR3 loop: CASRLWSGRVGGNGELFF. The CDR3 nucleotides are TGTGCAAGTCGCTTATGGAGCGGTAGGGTAGGAGGCAACGGGGAGCTGTTTTTT.

This clone occurred a few times. The chain carries TRBV2 and TRBJ2-4; 9 bases fit TRBD1. V shed 6 bases, J shed 1 base, and the junction held 4 bases outside the gene matches. CDR1 SNHLY and CDR2 FYNNEI come from the germline V gene. The CDR3 has 15 amino acids. CDR3 DNA sequence: TGTGCCAGCAGGGACGGACAGGGGGCCAAAAACATTCAGTACTTC. Encoded protein: CASRDGQGAKNIQYF.